These 18 T cell receptor beta chains were sequenced from one sample in a study of cytomegalovirus exposure and HLA in healthy donors. PCR involved 60 Vbeta and 13 Jbeta primers. Sequenced by immunoSEQ multiplex PCR; TCRdb stores in-frame clones only, minus some. The table lists 160,000 or so clones, just over 75% of them singletons, with roughly 1.5% in the top ten. Input material: PBMCs. The origin of the receptors is a man aged 35 to 55 in good health and CMV-seronegative.

This clone was counted only a few times. This sequence joins TRBV14 and TRBJ2-4; 11 positions agree with TRBD1. The CDR3 is 15 residues long. Germline V gives CDR1 SGHDN, CDR2 FVKESK. V lost 0 bases to trimming and J lost 11 bases; unmatched junction nucleotides: 6. DNA of the CDR3: TGTGCCAGCAGCCAAGATCAACCGGGACAGGGGGTTCAGTACTTC. Amino acids: CASSQDQPGQGVQYF.

J is TRBJ2-1 and V is TRBV10-1; 7 positions agree with TRBD1. Germline CDR1 is WNHNN and CDR2 is SYGVQD (reference sequence). The CDR3 spans 15 residues. V lost 3 bases, J lost 3 bases, and 5 bases stayed unmatched. The CDR3 region is CASSEVRDSYNEQFF. CDR3 coding DNA: TGCGCCAGCAGTGAAGTCCGGGACAGCTACAATGAGCAGTTCTTC.

The chain couples TRBV5-1 to TRBJ1-2; D remains unclear. Germline assignment: CDR1 SGHRS and CDR2 YFSETQ. Trimming took off 0 bases at V and 7 bases at J, with 16 bases between the two ends. The CDR3 totals 15 residues. CDR3 nucleotides: TGCGCCAGCAGCTTGGCCGGCCCCAATGAGGGTGGCTACACCTTC. It translates to CASSLAGPNEGGYTF. Looking up the rest from reference TRBV5-1 and TRBJ1-2 gives the full variable domain: KAGVTQTPRYLIKTRGQQVTLSCSPISGHRSVSWYQQTPGQGLQFLFEYFSETQRNKGNFPGRFSGRQFSNSRSEMNVSTLELGDSALYLCASSLAGPNEGGYTFGSGTRLTVV.

The J gene is TRBJ2-6, the V gene TRBV15; D might be TRBD1 (6 bases). Germline V CDR1 and CDR2: LNHNV, YYDKDF (reference sequence). The V end lost 5 bases, the J end lost 2 bases, and 10 bases lay between the germline ends. This CDR3 region has 15 residues. CDR3: CATSSRQAGANVLTF. The CDR3, as DNA: TGTGCCACCAGCTCCCGACAGGCTGGGGCCAACGTCCTGACTTTC.

This chain links TRBV30 with TRBJ1-1; tentative D call: TRBD1 (5 bases). This CDR3 contains 13 residues. Looked up from germline, CDR1 is GTSNPN and CDR2 is SVGIG (reference sequence). The V gene lost 5 bases and the J gene lost 3 bases, with 13 bases spanning the gap. In DNA, the CDR3 is TGTGCCTGGGACGGGGGGTCTTACACTGAAGCTTTCTTT. Protein: CAWDGGSYTEAFF.

V gene TRBV2 combines with J gene TRBJ1-4, with TRBD1 matching 8 bases. This CDR3 has 13 residues. Germline V CDR1 and CDR2: SNHLY, FYNNEI. The V and J ends lost 4 bases and 8 bases, in that order; junction bases with no gene match: 3. CDR3 region: CASSGQGREKLFF. The CDR3 bases are TGTGCCAGCAGTGGACAGGGGCGGGAAAAACTGTTTTTT.

The rearrangement links TRBV7-8 to TRBJ1-2; 8 nucleotides line up with TRBD1. Germline values: CDR1 SGHVS, CDR2 FQNEAQ. The CDR3 spans 14 residues. After removal of 5 bases from V and 6 bases from J, the junction contained 8 bases not matched to a gene. DNA of the CDR3: TGTGCCAGCAGCCCATTCGACAGGGGAAATGGCTACACCTTC. Protein: CASSPFDRGNGYTF.

The chain couples TRBV7-6 to TRBJ1-1, with a possible D match to TRBD1 (5 bases). The germline CDR1 and CDR2 sequences are SGHVS and FNYEAQ. The length of the CDR3 is 13 residues. Trimming removed 2 bases at V and 5 bases at J, with 9 bases between. The chain's CDR3 is CASSLYKGTEAFF. The CDR3, as DNA: TGTGCCAGCAGCTTATATAAGGGGACTGAAGCTTTCTTT.

This clone came up once. The rearrangement uses TRBV7-2 and TRBJ2-7; 8 nucleotides match TRBD2. J lost 6 bases, V lost 7 bases, and 11 bases had no gene match. CDR3 length equals 14 residues. The V gene's germline CDR1 is SGHTA and CDR2 FQGNSA. CDR3 DNA sequence: TGTGCCAGCACCCTAGGACTAGCTGTCCGCGAGCAGTACTTC. This sequence encodes CASTLGLAVREQYF.

The chain has TRBV6-1 and TRBJ2-7, with D possibly TRBD1 on 6 matching bases. Germline assignment: CDR1 MNHNS and CDR2 SASEGT. The ends were cut back, 4 bases at V and 7 bases at J, with 11 bases in the middle. CDR3 length: 12 amino acids. The CDR3 nucleotides are TGTGCCAGCAGTGGGGACGGGACAGAGCAGTACTTC. Translating it yields CASSGDGTEQYF.

This sequence joins TRBV5-1 and TRBJ2-2, with 11 bases matching TRBD2. Germline V gene sequence: CDR1 SGHRS, CDR2 YFSETQ. Unmatched junction bases numbered 7, after V lost 3 bases and J lost 6 bases. The CDR3 runs to 16 residues. CDR3 DNA: TGCGCCAGCAGCTACAAGGGTAGCGGGAGGGCCGGGGAGCTGTTTTTT. Residues: CASSYKGSGRAGELFF. The whole variable domain, filled in from reference TRBV5-1 and TRBJ2-2, reads KAGVTQTPRYLIKTRGQQVTLSCSPISGHRSVSWYQQTPGQGLQFLFEYFSETQRNKGNFPGRFSGRQFSNSRSEMNVSTLELGDSALYLCASSYKGSGRAGELFFGEGSRLTVL.

The rearrangement links TRBV2 to TRBJ1-1; D is possibly TRBD1 (5 bases). Germline CDR1 reads SNHLY; CDR2 reads FYNNEI. V was pared by 5 bases and J by 10 bases, with 14 bases between. The CDR3 has 12 residues. The CDR3 bases are TGTGCCAGCAGTCTGTTCAGGGCGGCAGCTTTCTTT. Its translation is CASSLFRAAAFF.

The chain uses TRBV5-1 and TRBJ2-1; 9 bases line up with TRBD2. The CDR3 consists of 15 residues. Looked up from germline, CDR1 is SGHRS and CDR2 is YFSETQ. The ends lost 0 bases at V and 3 bases at J; junction bases unmatched: 1. CDR3 bases: TGCGCCAGCAGCTTGGGCGGGGGGGACTACAATGAGCAGTTCTTC. This sequence encodes CASSLGGGDYNEQFF.

The V call is TRBV25-1, the J call TRBJ2-6; D gene uncertain. The CDR3 is 13 residues long. CDR1 and CDR2 from the germline V gene are MGHDK and SYGVNS. Trimming took 7 bases from V and 0 from J, leaving 4 bases between them. The CDR3 loop is CASKYSGANVLTF. In DNA, the CDR3 is TGTGCCAGCAAATACTCTGGGGCCAACGTCCTGACTTTC.

V usage is TRBV7-3 and J usage is TRBJ2-5, with D possibly matching TRBD1 (6 bases). Per germline, CDR1 SGHTA and CDR2 FQGTGA. This CDR3 is built from 13 residues. V was shortened by 2 bases and J by 5 bases, with 9 bases between the two germline ends. The chain's CDR3 is CASSLWQGETQYF. The CDR3 nucleotides read TGTGCCAGCAGCTTATGGCAGGGGGAGACCCAGTACTTC.

V gene TRBV7-2 combines with J gene TRBJ1-2; 7 bases are a match to TRBD1. The CDR3 spans 17 residues. Germline V CDR1 and CDR2: SGHTA, FQGNSA. J was trimmed by 8 bases and V by 0 bases; bases with no gene match: 15. This CDR3 is CASSLARDRESSRGYTF. Here the CDR3 DNA reads TGTGCCAGCAGCTTAGCGCGAGACAGGGAAAGTTCACGGGGCTACACCTTC.

V is TRBV28 and J is TRBJ1-4; D is possibly TRBD1 (6 bases). The V and J ends lost 6 bases and 7 bases respectively, with 18 bases between them. The CDR3 loop spans 15 amino acids. Germline values: CDR1 MDHEN, CDR2 SYDVKM. The CDR3 sequence: CASRTLRGAGEKLFF. The CDR3 DNA sequence: TGTGCCAGCAGAACCCTCAGGGGCGCTGGTGAAAAACTGTTTTTT.

The chain carries TRBV5-1 and TRBJ2-1; no definite D call. The CDR3 has 12 residues. CDR1 and CDR2 (germline): SGHRS, YFSETQ. V dropped 2 bases and J dropped 2 bases, with 2 bases sitting between them. The CDR3 nucleotides are TGCGCCAGCAGCTTTACCTACAATGAGCAGTTCTTC. Translation gives CASSFTYNEQFF. Drawing the rest from reference TRBV5-1 and TRBJ2-1, the complete variable domain is KAGVTQTPRYLIKTRGQQVTLSCSPISGHRSVSWYQQTPGQGLQFLFEYFSETQRNKGNFPGRFSGRQFSNSRSEMNVSTLELGDSALYLCASSFTYNEQFFGPGTRLTVL.